This is a list of T cell receptor beta chains from one sample in a study of T cells after yellow fever vaccination. Each CDR3 protein gets one entry after TCRdb re-called the 5' RACE reads with MiXCR. The sample lists about 340,000 distinct CDR3 sequences, more than 8.5% occurring once. The material was PBMCs, obtained on the day of the first yellow fever vaccination. The receptors originated from a man aged 18 to 30 who received the YFV17D yellow fever vaccine. Each CDR3 is given with its conserved first and last residue. D genes are given only for firm matches. Size is stated for part of the rows, as once, few or many counts, or as a class when the clone is expanded.

>NA|NA|TRBV5-1|TRBJ1-1
TGCGCCAGCAGCTTGTTGGGGACGGGAGTGAACACTGAAGCTTTCTTT
CASSLLGTGVNTEAFF
>NA|few|TRBV5-1|TRBJ1-5
TGCGCCAGCAGCTGGGAACCGGGGAGTAATCAGCCCCAGCATTTT
CASSWEPGSNQPQHF
>TRBD2|few|TRBV20-1|TRBJ2-5
TGCAGTGCTGAGCCACTAGCGGGGGTTTCAGGAGAGACCCAGTACTTC
CSAEPLAGVSGETQYF
>NA|few|TRBV10-3|TRBJ2-2
TGTGCCATCACCCGGCGATCCGGGGCGAACACCGGGGAGCTGTTTTTT
CAITRRSGANTGELFF
>TRBD1|few|TRBV7-2|TRBJ1-4
TGTGCCAGCAGTCCGGACAGGGGATCTGAAAAACTGTTTTTT
CASSPDRGSEKLFF
>NA|NA|TRBV7-2|TRBJ2-3
TGTGCCAGCATCTCAAAGGCTAGCACAGATACGCAGTATTTT
CASISKASTDTQYF
>NA|NA|TRBV11-2|TRBJ2-7
TGTGCCAGCAGCTTAGTCGGACAATCCTACGAGCAGTACTTC
CASSLVGQSYEQYF
>NA|few|TRBV14|TRBJ2-4
TGTGCCAGCAGCCAAGGGACTGCCTTAGCCAAAAACATTCAGTACTTC
CASSQGTALAKNIQYF
>TRBD2|many|TRBV20-1|TRBJ2-3
TGCAGTGCTAGAGACCCCGGGACTAGCGGGAATACGCAGTATTTT
CSARDPGTSGNTQYF
>TRBD1|NA|TRBV9|TRBJ1-1
TGTGCCAGCAGCAGGCTGACAGGGGCATCGGGGACTGAAGCTTTCTTT
CASSRLTGASGTEAFF
>NA|NA|TRBV30|TRBJ1-1
TGTGCCTGGAGTGTAGGGAACACTGAAGCTTTCTTT
CAWSVGNTEAFF
>TRBD1|NA|TRBV7-6|TRBJ2-7
TGTGCCAGCAGCCTAAGCAGGGGGTCCTACGAGCAGTACTTC
CASSLSRGSYEQYF
>NA|many|TRBV6-1|TRBJ2-1
TGTGCCAGCAGCAGTCACCTCGGGAATGAGCAGTTCTTC
CASSSHLGNEQFF
>TRBD1|few|TRBV5-4|TRBJ1-2
TGTGCCAGCAGCTCAGACAGGGGGCTCGATGGCTACACCTTC
CASSSDRGLDGYTF
>NA|NA|TRBV20-1|TRBJ1-6
TGCAGTGCTAGGGTCCCCGGGGGTTTGTACTCACCCCTCCACTTT
CSARVPGGLYSPLHF
>NA|many|TRBV4-3|TRBJ1-4
TGCGCCAGCAGCCGCGGGAGTCAGGGGCTGGAAAAACTGTTTTTT
CASSRGSQGLEKLFF
>NA|few|TRBV20-1|TRBJ2-3
TGCAGTGCTAGGCCGAGTGGAATCACAGATACGCAGTATTTT
CSARPSGITDTQYF
>TRBD1|many|TRBV20-1|TRBJ2-5
TGCAGTGCCCCTAGACAGGGGGCCGAGACCCAGTACTTC
CSAPRQGAETQYF
>NA|NA|TRBV5-1|TRBJ2-7
TGCGCCAGCAGTATGACTAGAGGCTCCTACGAGCAGTACTTC
CASSMTRGSYEQYF
>NA|NA|TRBV5-5|TRBJ2-3
TGTGCCAGCATAAAGCCTTCCGGACGGGGGGCGCGCACAGATACGCAGTATTTT
CASIKPSGRGARTDTQYF
>TRBD1|many|TRBV5-1|TRBJ2-7
TGCGCCAGCACATCAGGGGGCTACGAGCAGTACTTC
CASTSGGYEQYF
>NA|NA|TRBV4-1|TRBJ2-1
TGCGCCAGCAGCCAAGGACGGGGGGCTAGCTCCTACAATGAGCAGTTCTTC
CASSQGRGASSYNEQFF
>NA|few|TRBV12-3/TRBV12-4|TRBJ1-4
TGTGCCAGCAGTGAGAGGACAGCGAATGAAAAACTGTTTTTT
CASSERTANEKLFF
>NA|few|TRBV7-6|TRBJ1-3
TGTGCCAGCAGCCGGTTGGGGGACACCATATATTTT
CASSRLGDTIYF
>TRBD1|many|TRBV10-3|TRBJ2-2
TGTGCCATCAGTGATCAGGAGGGACAGGGGGCGAGCACCGGGGAGCTGTTTTTT
CAISDQEGQGASTGELFF
>NA|many|TRBV4-1|TRBJ1-2
TGCGCCAGCAGCCAAGAGGCGGCCACCCGCCGGGGCTACACCTTC
CASSQEAATRRGYTF
>NA|many|TRBV20-1|TRBJ2-5
TGCAGTGCTTCCCCAGGGACGGAGACCCAGTACTTC
CSASPGTETQYF
>TRBD1|few|TRBV29-1|TRBJ2-3
TGCAGCGATACGGGACAGGGCTCAGATACGCAGTATTTT
CSDTGQGSDTQYF
>NA|NA|TRBV4-3|TRBJ2-5
TGCGCCAGCAGCCAAGATGGGGAAAACCAAGAGACCCAGTACTTC
CASSQDGENQETQYF
>NA|NA|TRBV27|TRBJ1-2
TGTGCCAGCAGTTTACGGGGGGCGCGAATCGGCTACACCTTC
CASSLRGARIGYTF
>TRBD2|NA|TRBV7-9|TRBJ2-7
TGTGCCAGCAGCCCCAGACTAGCGGGGGGCGGTGAGCAGTACTTC
CASSPRLAGGGEQYF
>NA|NA|TRBV18|TRBJ1-1
TGTGCCAGCTCACCACAGCAGGAGGCCACTGAAGCTTTCTTT
CASSPQQEATEAFF
>NA|few|TRBV5-6|TRBJ1-3
TGTGCCAGCAGCTACCTTTTGCGGGGGCCCGAAAACTCTGGAAACACCATATATTTT
CASSYLLRGPENSGNTIYF
>NA|many|TRBV6-1|TRBJ2-4
TGTGCCAGTCAACCCCGGGACGGTAAAAACATTCAGTACTTC
CASQPRDGKNIQYF
>TRBD1|NA|TRBV28|TRBJ1-2
TGTGCCAGCAGCTACCAGGGGGGCTATGGCTACACCTTC
CASSYQGGYGYTF
>NA|NA|TRBV3-1|TRBJ2-7
TGTGCCAGCAGCGCCTACGCCGAGCAGTACTTC
CASSAYAEQYF
>NA|few|TRBV5-1|TRBJ2-1
TGCGCCAGCATGAGAGGACCCCCCGGCTCCTACAATGAGCAGTTCTTC
CASMRGPPGSYNEQFF
>NA|few|TRBV7-2|TRBJ2-3
TGTGCCAGCAGCTTCCTTAGCGTCACAGATACGCAGTATTTT
CASSFLSVTDTQYF
>NA|few|TRBV12-3/TRBV12-4|TRBJ1-1
TGTGCCAGCAGCAGTGGGTCAAGAGCTTTCTTT
CASSSGSRAFF
>NA|NA|TRBV6-2/TRBV6-3|TRBJ1-1
TGTGCCAGCAGTTACTCGGATCGGTGGGCTTTCTTT
CASSYSDRWAFF
>TRBD2|many|TRBV18|TRBJ2-5
TGTGCCAGCTCACCGAGCGGGGGGGCCTTGGAGACCCAGTACTTC
CASSPSGGALETQYF
>NA|many|TRBV12-3/TRBV12-4|TRBJ2-2
TGTGCCAGCTTCCAGGAGAACACCGGGGAGCTGTTTTTT
CASFQENTGELFF
>NA|few|TRBV12-3/TRBV12-4|TRBJ1-2
TGTGCCAGCAGCTTGGGGACGGCCACTAACTATGGCTACACCTTC
CASSLGTATNYGYTF
>NA|NA|TRBV19|TRBJ1-5
TGTGCCAGTAGTATACCGGGACGGATTTACAATCAGCCCCAGCATTTT
CASSIPGRIYNQPQHF
>NA|few|TRBV19|TRBJ2-3
TGTGCCAGTAGAGCGGTGGTGGGGAGCACAGATACGCAGTATTTT
CASRAVVGSTDTQYF
>NA|NA|TRBV9|TRBJ2-5
TGTGCCAGCAGCGCGGTGGACCAAGAGACCCAGTACTTC
CASSAVDQETQYF